This T cell receptor (beta chain) is from a study of blood T cell repertoires in COVID-19. Study summary: COVID-19 samples from acute and convalescent phases originated in the United States, Italy and Spain. PBMCs, B-cell-depleted T cells, or T cells were the source of the cDNA or gDNA that made up the material.

This clone appeared a few times. This CDR3 region has 17 residues. From germline, CDR1 is SGHAT and CDR2 FQNNGV. V was clipped by 2 bases and J by 3 bases; unmatched bases: 7. Authors' data handling: The authors estimated nucleated cell counts from reference gene primer amplification. Clones were sequenced by immunoSEQ multiplex PCR, and TCRdb holds only the in-frame ones, with some missing. V, J and clone size are taken as reported in that table, and D and trimming were inferred from the DNA itself. This sample yields about 35,000 clones, of which 83% are seen a single time; about 3.9% belongs to the top ten.

The sequence was obtained from a man in his fifties or sixties with acute or convalescent COVID-19. The genes are TRBV11-2 and TRBJ2-1; TRBD2 agrees at 10 bases. Sequenced: peripheral blood. The CDR3 coding sequence is TGTGCCAGCAGCTTACGGCTAGCGGGGGAGGGCTACAATGAGCAGTTCTTC. Its protein is CASSLRLAGEGYNEQFF.